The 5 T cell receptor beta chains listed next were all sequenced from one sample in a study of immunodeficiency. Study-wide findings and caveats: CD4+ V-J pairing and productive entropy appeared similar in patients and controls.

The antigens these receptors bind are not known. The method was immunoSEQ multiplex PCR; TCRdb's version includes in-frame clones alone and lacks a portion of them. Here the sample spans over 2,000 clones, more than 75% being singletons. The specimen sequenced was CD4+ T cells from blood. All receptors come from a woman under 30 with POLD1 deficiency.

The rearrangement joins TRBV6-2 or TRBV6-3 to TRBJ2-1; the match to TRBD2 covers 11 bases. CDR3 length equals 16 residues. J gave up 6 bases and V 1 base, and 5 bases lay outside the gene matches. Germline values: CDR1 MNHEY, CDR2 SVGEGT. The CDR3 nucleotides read TGTGCCAGCAGTTACTGGGGTAGCGGGAGGGGCAATGAGCAGTTCTTC. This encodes CASSYWGSGRGNEQFF.

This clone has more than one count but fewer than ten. This CDR3 is CASSSDKPQNTGELFF. CDR3 coding DNA: TGCGCCAGCAGCTCGGACAAGCCTCAGAACACCGGGGAGCTGTTTTTT. The chain links TRBV5-1 to TRBJ2-2; perhaps TRBD1 as D (5 bases). Trimming shortened V by 3 bases and J by 1 base, and 13 bases separated the two germline ends. Germline values: CDR1 SGHRS, CDR2 YFSETQ. The CDR3 loop spans 16 amino acids.

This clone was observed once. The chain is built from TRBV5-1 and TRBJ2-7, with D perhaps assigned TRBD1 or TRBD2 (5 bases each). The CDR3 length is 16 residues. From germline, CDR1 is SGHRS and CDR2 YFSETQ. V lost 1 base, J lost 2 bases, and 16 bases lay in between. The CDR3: CASSLTGDGAPYEQYF. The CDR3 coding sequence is TGCGCCAGCAGCTTGACCGGGGACGGCGCTCCCTACGAGCAGTACTTC.

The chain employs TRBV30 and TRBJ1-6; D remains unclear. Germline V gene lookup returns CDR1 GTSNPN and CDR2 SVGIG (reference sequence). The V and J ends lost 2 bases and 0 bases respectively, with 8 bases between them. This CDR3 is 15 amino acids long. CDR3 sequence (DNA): TGTGCCTGGAGTCCTGGAAGCTCCTATAATTCACCCCTCCACTTT. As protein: CAWSPGSSYNSPLHF.

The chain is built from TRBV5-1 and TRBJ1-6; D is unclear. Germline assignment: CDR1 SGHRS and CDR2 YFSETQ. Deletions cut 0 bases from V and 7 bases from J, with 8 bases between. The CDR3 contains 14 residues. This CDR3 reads CASSLGQMNSPLHF. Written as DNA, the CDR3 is TGCGCCAGCAGCTTGGGGCAGATGAATTCACCCCTCCACTTT.